A selection of T cell receptor beta chains follows, all from one sample in a study of Tregs in tolerant kidney transplant recipients. Here immunoSEQ multiplex PCR was the method, and the copy in TCRdb shows in-frame clones only, minus some. The repertoire holds hundreds of thousands of clones, approximately 83% seen once, with about 0.64% in the top ten. Material for sequencing was CD4+ T cells from blood. Receptor source: a human donor in good health. The conserved cysteine and the conserved F or W are not part of the CDR3 here. Fields, in order: V gene, J gene, CDR3 protein.

V: TRBV5-6; J: TRBJ1-1; CDR3: ASSLGTGRTLNTEAF
V: TRBV4-1; J: TRBJ1-1; CDR3: ASSQDPGNTEAF
V: TRBV11-2; J: TRBJ1-1; CDR3: ASSFYTEAF
V: TRBV4-2; J: TRBJ1-1; CDR3: ASSQGRLLNTEAF
V: TRBV2; J: TRBJ1-5; CDR3: ASMVEGGNQPQH
V: TRBV25-1; J: TRBJ2-7; CDR3: ASTSGATYEQY
V: TRBV7-8; J: TRBJ2-1; CDR3: ASSQSTGPPSEQF
V: TRBV19; J: TRBJ2-4; CDR3: ASSMKFRVTFSFKNIQY
V: TRBV9; J: TRBJ1-2; CDR3: ASSVGDRGRDGYT
V: TRBV18; J: TRBJ1-1; CDR3: ASSPRQDTEAF
V: TRBV28; J: TRBJ2-3; CDR3: ASSIPGTGEY
V: TRBV5-1; J: TRBJ1-6; CDR3: ASSFGGQGIIH
V: TRBV9; J: TRBJ1-3; CDR3: ASSPGVNTIY
V: TRBV6-6; J: TRBJ2-7; CDR3: ANLTGGGGYEQY
V: TRBV4-1; J: TRBJ1-3; CDR3: ASSQGGQGIGNTIY
V: TRBV6-6; J: TRBJ1-1; CDR3: ASSFRDRNTEAF
V: TRBV2; J: TRBJ2-7; CDR3: ASTIAGGVYEQY
V: TRBV5-6; J: TRBJ2-5; CDR3: ASSLAGTTQETQY
V: TRBV7-8; J: TRBJ1-3; CDR3: ASSKTGWDTIY
V: TRBV12-5; J: TRBJ1-6; CDR3: ASGLTDREKSPLH
V: TRBV9; J: TRBJ1-2; CDR3: ASSVGLRGGSGYT
V: TRBV18; J: TRBJ2-7; CDR3: ASSPAQGYEQY
V: TRBV7-2; J: TRBJ1-1; CDR3: ASSFTGQGWTEAF
V: TRBV7-2; J: TRBJ2-7; CDR3: ASSFQGLLGEQY
V: TRBV7-9; J: TRBJ2-5; CDR3: ASSQGLAGSWETQY
V: TRBV27; J: TRBJ1-2; CDR3: ASSLDRVGYGYT
V: TRBV19; J: TRBJ2-5; CDR3: ASTPPGLQETQY
V: TRBV29-1; J: TRBJ2-7; CDR3: SGRIGLAGAYEQY
V: TRBV14; J: TRBJ2-5; CDR3: ASSRGTVRETQY
V: TRBV6-1; J: TRBJ2-7; CDR3: ASSDELAPYYEQY
V: TRBV15; J: TRBJ2-2; CDR3: ATSRDRGPLTGELF
V: TRBV11-2; J: TRBJ2-2; CDR3: ASSLDLAGGYTGELF
V: TRBV19; J: TRBJ2-7; CDR3: ASSRRDSSYEQY
V: TRBV5-1; J: TRBJ1-2; CDR3: ASRLGGEGYGYT
V: TRBV7-9; J: TRBJ1-2; CDR3: ASSYRQDVGYT
V: TRBV4-1; J: TRBJ2-5; CDR3: ASARGPQETQY
V: TRBV6-1; J: TRBJ1-4; CDR3: ASRPGGTNEKLF
V: TRBV25-1; J: TRBJ2-7; CDR3: ASSEWGRAGERYEQY
V: TRBV18; J: TRBJ2-7; CDR3: ASSPPGEVEQY
V: TRBV6-1; J: TRBJ2-5; CDR3: ASSALSGGPAETQY
V: TRBV4-1; J: TRBJ2-3; CDR3: ASSQDKAFWRGAFTDTQY
V: TRBV5-4; J: TRBJ2-7; CDR3: ASSPMGFYEQY
V: TRBV4-1; J: TRBJ1-2; CDR3: ASSKVGNYGYT
V: TRBV6-1; J: TRBJ1-5; CDR3: ASKSTGGYNQPQH
V: TRBV6-5; J: TRBJ1-2; CDR3: ASSAQSVNYGYT
V: TRBV15; J: TRBJ1-5; CDR3: ATSRTLANQPQH
V: TRBV4-1; J: TRBJ1-3; CDR3: ASSPGPGASGNTIY
V: TRBV5-1; J: TRBJ2-1; CDR3: ASSSQGASYNEQF
V: TRBV11-3; J: TRBJ2-1; CDR3: ASSPRRLKNEQF
V: TRBV9; J: TRBJ1-1; CDR3: ASTTGYADTEAF
V: TRBV6-6; J: TRBJ2-5; CDR3: ASSNTGKETQY
V: TRBV5-6; J: TRBJ2-7; CDR3: ASSLAAPDEQY
V: TRBV6-1; J: TRBJ1-2; CDR3: ASIGVTSNYGYT
V: TRBV7-9; J: TRBJ2-2; CDR3: ASSLRGKRTGELF
V: TRBV27; J: TRBJ2-2; CDR3: GSRDRGFTGELF
V: TRBV5-8; J: TRBJ2-6; CDR3: ASSLAVNWGSGANVLT
V: TRBV19; J: TRBJ2-1; CDR3: ASSIAAGGVVERGEQF